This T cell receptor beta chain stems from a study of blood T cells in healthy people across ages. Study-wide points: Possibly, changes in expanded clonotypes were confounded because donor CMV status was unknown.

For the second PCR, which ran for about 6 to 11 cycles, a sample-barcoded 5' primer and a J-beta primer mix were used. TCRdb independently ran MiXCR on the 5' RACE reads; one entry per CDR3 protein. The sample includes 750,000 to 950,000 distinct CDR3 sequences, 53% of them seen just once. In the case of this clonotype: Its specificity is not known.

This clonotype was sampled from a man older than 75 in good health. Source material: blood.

CDR3 loop: CATSDRQETFGTQYF. For the CDR3, the DNA is TGTGCCACCAGTGACCGACAGGAGACCTTCGGGACCCAGTACTTC. V and J are TRBV24-1 and TRBJ2-5, with TRBD1 as a possible D gene (6 bases). The V end lost 4 bases, the J end lost 7 bases, and 18 bases lay between the germline ends. The germline gives CDR1 KGHDR, CDR2 SFDVKD. The CDR3 is made up of 15 amino acids.